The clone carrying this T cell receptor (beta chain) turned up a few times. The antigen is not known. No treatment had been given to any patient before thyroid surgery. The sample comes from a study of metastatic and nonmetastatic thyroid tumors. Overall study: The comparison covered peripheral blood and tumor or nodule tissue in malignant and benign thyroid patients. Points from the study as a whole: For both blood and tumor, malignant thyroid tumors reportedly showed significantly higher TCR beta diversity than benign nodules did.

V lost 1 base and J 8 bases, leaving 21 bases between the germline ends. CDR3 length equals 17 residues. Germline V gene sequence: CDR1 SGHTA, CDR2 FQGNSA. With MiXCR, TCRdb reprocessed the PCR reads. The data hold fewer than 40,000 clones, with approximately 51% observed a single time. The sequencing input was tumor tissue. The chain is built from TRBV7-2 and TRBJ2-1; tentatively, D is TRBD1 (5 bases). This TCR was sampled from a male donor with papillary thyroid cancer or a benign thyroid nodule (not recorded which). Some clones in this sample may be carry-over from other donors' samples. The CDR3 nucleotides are TGTGCCAGCAGCTTAGTGCTCGGGCAGGGTAGGGGCTATGAGCAGTTCTTC. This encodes CASSLVLGQGRGYEQFF.